The present TCR beta chain was sequenced within a study of CD8 T cells in Susac syndrome. An input of roughly 0.5 to 1 ug of RNA was subjected to reverse transcription using random hexamers. Across 54 Vbeta and 13 Jbeta, immunoSEQ multiplex PCR amplified TCR beta CDR3. TCRdb itself ran the immunoSEQ multiplex PCR reads through MiXCR, one entry per CDR3 protein. Of more than 65,000 distinct CDR3 sequences listed, approximately 95% were seen once; the top ten hold roughly 0.25%. The sequence came from a human donor in good health. Sample: CD8+ T cells from PBMCs.

As DNA, the CDR3 is TGCAGTGCTAGAGACATGCAGGGGGCGTCCTACAATGAGCAGTTCTTC. Amino acid sequence: CSARDMQGASYNEQFF. This sequence joins TRBV20-1 and TRBJ2-1, with 8 bases matching TRBD1. The CDR3 covers 16 residues. After removal of 0 bases from V and 1 base from J, the junction contained 5 bases not matched to a gene. Germline assignment: CDR1 DFQATT and CDR2 SNEGSKA (reference sequence).